This T cell receptor beta chain came from a study of cytomegalovirus exposure and HLA in healthy donors. Study-wide background: In a later analysis, the roughly 120 validation repertoires were reported to have used the same platform as the 600 to 800 first-cohort repertoires. Study-level points and caveats: With high specificity and sensitivity, the classifier reportedly diagnosed cytomegalovirus status. The tendency of first-cohort TCR clusters to co-occur in the roughly 130 validation repertoires emerged from a later analysis.

Germline values: CDR1 SGHDT, CDR2 YYEEEE. V lost 4 bases, J lost 5 bases, and 27 bases lay in between. The CDR3 is 18 residues long. The data were produced by immunoSEQ multiplex PCR, yet TCRdb's version contains in-frame clones alone and is incomplete. The sample comprises approximately 64,000 clones, roughly 89% of which are singletons, and approximately 1.7% rests with the top ten. On this clone itself: Antigen unknown.

V gene TRBV5-6 combines with J gene TRBJ2-5; TRBD1 is a possible D gene (6 bases). Input material: PBMCs. The receptor was derived from a woman under 30 in good health and CMV-seronegative. CDR3 bases: TGTGCCAGCAGCCCTATCGGTGACAGGCTGTTGAAGAAGGAGACCCAGTACTTC. Translating it yields CASSPIGDRLLKKETQYF.